These 9 T cell receptor beta chains originate from one sample sequenced in a study of blood T cell repertoires in COVID-19 (dated by TCRdb to about 2020). Library preparation was by the immunoSEQ multiplex PCR assay. Imported from immuneACCESS, the table was reduced by TCRdb to in-frame sequences with V and J called. These copies leave out some clones; in studies compared against another copy, an unresolved V gene accounts for under half, and the cause of the remainder is not known. A total of approximately 200,000 clones appear in this sample, less than 85% of them only once. The ten largest make up around 20% of the sample. Input material: PBMCs or T cells enriched from blood (not recorded which). Source of these receptors: a middle-aged man who had recovered from COVID-19.

Of note for this clone: Relative to the germline gene, one junction end is altered; a read error may explain this. V gene TRBV28 combines with J gene TRBJ1-1, with D possibly being TRBD1 (6 bases). Looked up from germline, CDR1 is MDHEN and CDR2 is SYDVKM. The CDR3 has 14 residues. The CDR3 loop is CASTLRGGSGEAFF. CDR3 coding DNA: TGTGCCAGCACTTTAAGGGGGGGGAGCGGTGAAGCTTTCTTT.

The gene calls are TRBV5-4 and TRBJ2-7; 7 nucleotides agree with TRBD1. V trimming: 5 bases; J trimming: 6 bases; junction bases outside the gene matches: 8. The germline gives CDR1 SGHNT, CDR2 YYREEE (reference sequence). There are 13 residues in the CDR3. CDR3 loop: CASRLTGDGEQYF. CDR3 DNA sequence: TGTGCCAGCAGGCTTACAGGGGATGGCGAGCAGTACTTC. Full variable domain (remainder filled in from reference TRBV5-4 and TRBJ2-7): ETGVTQSPTHLIKTRGQQVTLRCSSQSGHNTVSWYQQALGQGPQFIFQYYREEENGRGNFPPRFSGLQFPNYSSELNVNALELDDSALYLCASRLTGDGEQYFGPGTRLTVT.

CDR3 DNA sequence: TGTGCCAGCAGTTCATCCGGGACTAGCGGGAGGCGGTCCTACAATGAGCAGTTCTTC. As protein: CASSSSGTSGRRSYNEQFF. The chain carries TRBV6-2 or TRBV6-3 and TRBJ2-1; 15 positions agree with TRBD2. The CDR3 has 19 residues. Trimming removed 4 bases from V and 1 base from J; junction bases left unmatched: 8. CDR1 and CDR2 (germline): MNHEY, SVGEGT.

The rearrangement links TRBV2 to TRBJ2-5; D might be TRBD2 (6 bases). Germline loops: CDR1 SNHLY, CDR2 FYNNEI. The ends were cut back, 5 bases at V and 5 bases at J, with 12 bases in the middle. This CDR3 has 13 amino acids. DNA for the CDR3: TGTGCCAGCAGTATGACTAGACGTGAGACCCAGTACTTC. Translation: CASSMTRRETQYF.

This clone was observed a single time. This chain connects TRBV27 to TRBJ2-1; possibly TRBD1 for D (6 bases). The V end was cut by 4 bases, the J end by 7 bases, with 14 bases between. The germline V gene encodes CDR1 MNHEY and CDR2 SMNVEV (reference sequence). CDR3 length: 14 amino acids. The DNA for the CDR3 is TGTGCCAGCAGTTGGACGTCACAGGGAAATGAGCAGTTCTTC. Translated: CASSWTSQGNEQFF.

The chain employs TRBV5-4 and TRBJ2-3, with 12 bases lining up with TRBD2. CDR1 SGHNT and CDR2 YYREEE come from the germline V gene (reference sequence). CDR3 size: 19 residues. V shed 3 bases, J shed 2 bases, and the junction held 13 bases outside the gene matches. The CDR3 region is CASSSLAGGRFLHTDTQYF. The CDR3 coding sequence is TGTGCCAGCAGCTCGCTAGCGGGAGGGCGGTTTTTACACACAGATACGCAGTATTTT.

The CDR3 DNA reads TGCGCCAGCAGCCTCGGGACTCCTCAACAAACCTACGAGCAGTACTTC. Its protein is CASSLGTPQQTYEQYF. The chain couples TRBV5-1 to TRBJ2-7, with D perhaps TRBD2 (6 bases). The ends were cut back, 4 bases at V and 2 bases at J, with 19 bases in the middle. CDR1 is SGHRS, CDR2 YFSETQ, per germline. The CDR3 totals 16 residues. The complete variable domain, with remaining parts taken from reference TRBV5-1 and TRBJ2-7, reads KAGVTQTPRYLIKTRGQQVTLSCSPISGHRSVSWYQQTPGQGLQFLFEYFSETQRNKGNFPGRFSGRQFSNSRSEMNVSTLELGDSALYLCASSLGTPQQTYEQYFGPGTRLTVT.

CDR3 sequence (DNA): TGTGCCTGGAGTGCCCGGGGAGGCCGTAATGAAAAACTGTTTTTT. It yields the protein CAWSARGGRNEKLFF. The chain links TRBV30 to TRBJ1-4; D is unclear. The V end lost 1 base, the J end lost 4 bases, and 13 bases lay between the germline ends. This CDR3 has 15 amino acids. CDR1 GTSNPN and CDR2 SVGIG come from the germline V gene (reference sequence).

The genes are TRBV9 and TRBJ1-3, with 10 bases lining up with TRBD1. The CDR3 contains 17 residues. Germline V lookup: CDR1 SGDLS, CDR2 YYNGEE. V gave up 4 bases and J gave up 4 bases; unmatched junction bases: 11. CDR3 residues: CASSPSGGQGRGNTIYF. The DNA for the CDR3 is TGTGCCAGCAGCCCGTCGGGGGGACAGGGGAGAGGAAACACCATATATTTT.